The rows below give T cell receptor beta chains drawn from one sample of a study of blood T cell repertoires in COVID-19. TCRdb's table, derived via immunoSEQ multiplex PCR, lists solely in-frame clones and lacks some. The repertoire holds 80,000 to 100,000 clones, with under 90% as singletons. Specimen: peripheral blood. These receptors were obtained from a human donor in a cohort sampled during active COVID-19. Both conserved end residues are part of each CDR3. A D gene is named only where the DNA matches it firmly. Clone size is given for some rows only: seen once, a few or many times, or a class if the clone is expanded.

v_call	d_call	clone_size	j_call	cdr3_aa	cdr3_nt
TRBV28	.	.	TRBJ1-1	CASSLSGDNTEAFF	TGTGCCAGCAGTCTGTCTGGAGACAACACTGAAGCTTTCTTT
TRBV18	TRBD1	few	TRBJ1-4	CASSPPAGQGYEKLFF	TGTGCCAGCTCACCACCGGCAGGACAGGGTTATGAAAAACTGTTTTTT
TRBV6-1	TRBD2	.	TRBJ2-3	CASSEAAGGGTDTQYF	TGTGCCAGCAGTGAAGCAGCGGGAGGGGGCACAGATACGCAGTATTTT
TRBV5-6	TRBD2	.	TRBJ2-3	CASSPGLAAPDTQYF	TGTGCCAGCAGCCCAGGGCTAGCGGCTCCAGATACGCAGTATTTT
TRBV10-3	TRBD1	.	TRBJ1-1	CAISDRTGLSAEAFF	TGTGCCATCAGTGACAGGACAGGCTTGAGTGCTGAAGCTTTCTTT
TRBV25-1	.	.	TRBJ1-2	CATSVPGHGGYTF	TGTGCCACCTCTGTTCCGGGACATGGTGGCTACACCTTC
TRBV19	TRBD1	few	TRBJ1-5	CASSPDRGNGNQPQHF	TGTGCCAGTAGTCCGGACAGGGGGAATGGCAATCAGCCCCAGCATTTT
TRBV28	TRBD1	.	TRBJ2-7	CASSFGDRALNEQYF	TGTGCCAGCAGTTTTGGAGACAGGGCACTCAACGAGCAGTACTTC
TRBV15	TRBD1	.	TRBJ2-7	CATSGDRGGYEQYF	TGTGCCACCAGCGGGGACAGGGGCGGGTACGAGCAGTACTTC
TRBV7-9	.	.	TRBJ1-1	CASSPRGPTNTEAFF	TGTGCCAGCAGCCCAAGGGGCCCAACGAACACTGAAGCTTTCTTT
TRBV5-1	TRBD2	.	TRBJ2-6	CASSPLAGGSPVAANVLTF	TGCGCCAGCAGCCCGCTAGCGGGAGGGTCACCTGTAGCGGCCAACGTCCTGACTTTC
TRBV5-1	TRBD2	.	TRBJ2-7	CASSWGLAGGNYEQYF	TGCGCCAGCAGCTGGGGACTAGCGGGAGGAAACTACGAGCAGTACTTC
TRBV14	TRBD2	.	TRBJ2-1	CASSQVGGYEQFF	TGTGCCAGCAGCCAGGTCGGGGGGTATGAGCAGTTCTTC
TRBV5-1	TRBD1	.	TRBJ1-5	CASIPKRGQGTQPQHF	TGCGCCAGCATCCCAAAAAGAGGACAGGGCACTCAGCCCCAGCATTTT
TRBV12-3/TRBV12-4	TRBD1	.	TRBJ2-7	CASSDGQGREQYF	TGTGCCAGCAGCGACGGACAGGGAAGGGAGCAGTACTTC
TRBV3-1/TRBV3-2	TRBD1	.	TRBJ2-5	CASSPQPDRIKETQYF	TGTGCCAGCAGCCCCCAACCGGACAGGATAAAAGAGACCCAGTACTTC
TRBV3-1/TRBV3-2	.	.	TRBJ2-1	CASSSTGNEQFF	TGTGCCAGCAGCTCCACTGGCAATGAGCAGTTCTTC
TRBV13	TRBD1	once	TRBJ1-6	CASSWTGTENSPLHF	TGTGCCAGCAGCTGGACCGGGACAGAGAATTCACCCCTCCACTTT
TRBV18	.	.	TRBJ2-7	CASSPGTSVAEQYF	TGTGCCAGCTCACCCGGGACATCGGTCGCCGAGCAGTACTTC
TRBV28	.	.	TRBJ1-4	CASSPKQGPITTNEKLFF	TGTGCCAGCAGTCCCAAACAGGGACCAATTACAACTAATGAAAAACTGTTTTTT
TRBV3-1/TRBV3-2	.	.	TRBJ2-7	CASSQGPGTYEQYF	TGTGCCAGCAGCCAAGGTCCAGGTACCTACGAGCAGTACTTC
TRBV9	.	.	TRBJ1-3	CASSVEGGTGNTIYF	TGTGCCAGCAGCGTAGAAGGCGGAACTGGAAACACCATATATTTT
TRBV11-3	.	.	TRBJ2-3	CASSLDLGGGDTQYF	TGTGCCAGCAGCTTAGATCTTGGGGGCGGAGATACGCAGTATTTT
TRBV28	.	.	TRBJ1-4	CASRGLATNEKLFF	TGTGCCAGCAGGGGACTTGCAACTAATGAAAAACTGTTTTTT
TRBV10-3	TRBD2	.	TRBJ2-1	CAISVKTSGAEQFF	TGTGCCATCAGTGTAAAGACTAGCGGGGCGGAGCAGTTCTTC
TRBV9	.	.	TRBJ2-7	CASSVEDTLGHEQYF	TGTGCCAGCAGCGTAGAGGACACATTAGGTCACGAGCAGTACTTC
TRBV5-6	TRBD1	.	TRBJ2-6	CASSGDRGKNGANVLTF	TGTGCCAGCAGCGGGGACAGGGGCAAGAATGGGGCCAACGTCCTGACTTTC
TRBV18	TRBD1	.	TRBJ1-1	CASSPDRGTEAFF	TGTGCCAGCTCACCGGACAGGGGCACTGAAGCTTTCTTT
TRBV18	.	.	TRBJ2-2	CASSSQQGTGELFF	TGTGCCAGCTCATCCCAGCAGGGAACCGGGGAGCTGTTTTTT
TRBV14	.	once	TRBJ1-2	CASSQDADIVAGYTF	TGTGCCAGCAGCCAAGACGCGGATATAGTAGCTGGCTACACCTTC
TRBV7-9	.	.	TRBJ1-5	CASSDWDKSSNQPQHF	TGTGCCAGCAGCGACTGGGACAAATCTAGCAATCAGCCCCAGCATTTT
TRBV7-3	.	.	TRBJ1-5	CASSLKQGRGNQPQHF	TGTGCCAGCAGCTTAAAACAGGGAAGGGGCAATCAGCCCCAGCATTTT
TRBV5-1	.	.	TRBJ2-3	CASSLDSPPTDTQYF	TGCGCCAGCAGCCTGGACTCACCCCCCACAGATACGCAGTATTTT
TRBV7-2	TRBD1	.	TRBJ2-7	CASSLGQGAYEQYF	TGTGCCAGCAGCCTCGGACAGGGGGCCTACGAGCAGTACTTC
TRBV5-4	TRBD2	.	TRBJ2-1	CASSSRAGDNEQFF	TGTGCCAGCAGTTCAAGGGCGGGAGACAATGAGCAGTTCTTC
TRBV29-1	.	few	TRBJ1-2	CSVNDRIYGYTF	TGCAGCGTTAACGACAGGATCTATGGCTACACCTTC
TRBV12-3/TRBV12-4	TRBD1	.	TRBJ2-7	CASSRTGGAQYF	TGTGCCAGCAGCAGGACAGGGGGCGCGCAGTACTTC
TRBV11-2	TRBD1	.	TRBJ1-6	CASTQSSGQGDNSPLHF	TGTGCCAGCACCCAATCCTCTGGACAGGGAGATAATTCACCCCTCCACTTT
TRBV30	.	.	TRBJ1-2	CAWSATDSFDYGYTF	TGTGCCTGGAGCGCAACGGACAGCTTTGACTATGGCTACACCTTC
TRBV5-1	.	.	TRBJ2-5	CASSLFRVQETQYF	TGCGCCAGCAGCTTGTTCAGGGTGCAAGAGACCCAGTACTTC
TRBV11-2	TRBD2	.	TRBJ2-7	CASSMTSIHEQYF	TGTGCCAGCAGCATGACTAGCATCCACGAGCAGTACTTC
TRBV19	TRBD1	.	TRBJ2-2	CASRGQGNTGELFF	TGTGCCAGTAGGGGACAGGGAAACACCGGGGAGCTGTTTTTT
TRBV4-1	.	.	TRBJ1-5	CASSHLPENQPQHF	TGCGCCAGCAGCCATTTGCCAGAAAATCAGCCCCAGCATTTT
TRBV14	.	.	TRBJ2-7	CASSRVRGSTYEQYF	TGTGCCAGCAGCCGAGTCAGGGGTAGCACCTACGAGCAGTACTTC
TRBV5-1	.	.	TRBJ1-2	CASSREGDGYTF	TGCGCCAGCAGCAGGGAGGGGGATGGCTACACCTTC
TRBV5-4	TRBD1	few	TRBJ2-7	CASSLVTGTHEQYF	TGTGCCAGCAGCTTGGTGACAGGGACCCACGAGCAGTACTTC
TRBV6-2/TRBV6-3	.	.	TRBJ2-7	CASSIPQLSYEQYF	TGTGCCAGCAGCATCCCCCAGTTGTCCTACGAGCAGTACTTC
TRBV19	TRBD2	.	TRBJ2-7	CASSIDGLAGNEQYF	TGTGCCAGTAGTATAGACGGACTAGCGGGTAACGAGCAGTACTTC
TRBV5-1	.	.	TRBJ2-5	CASSSEGFAGRGETQYF	TGCGCCAGCAGCTCCGAGGGTTTTGCGGGGAGAGGAGAGACCCAGTACTTC
TRBV3-1/TRBV3-2	.	.	TRBJ1-1	CASSPTAGLNTEAFF	TGTGCCAGCAGCCCCACGGCGGGGCTGAACACTGAAGCTTTCTTT
TRBV9	TRBD1	.	TRBJ2-2	CASSVGDRAGGELFF	TGTGCCAGCAGCGTAGGGGACAGGGCAGGCGGGGAGCTGTTTTTT
TRBV9	.	.	TRBJ1-3	CASSVGGSARAGNTIYF	TGTGCCAGCAGCGTAGGGGGTTCTGCGAGGGCTGGAAACACCATATATTTT
TRBV2	.	.	TRBJ2-7	CASRPDYEQYF	TGTGCCAGCAGACCAGACTACGAGCAGTACTTC